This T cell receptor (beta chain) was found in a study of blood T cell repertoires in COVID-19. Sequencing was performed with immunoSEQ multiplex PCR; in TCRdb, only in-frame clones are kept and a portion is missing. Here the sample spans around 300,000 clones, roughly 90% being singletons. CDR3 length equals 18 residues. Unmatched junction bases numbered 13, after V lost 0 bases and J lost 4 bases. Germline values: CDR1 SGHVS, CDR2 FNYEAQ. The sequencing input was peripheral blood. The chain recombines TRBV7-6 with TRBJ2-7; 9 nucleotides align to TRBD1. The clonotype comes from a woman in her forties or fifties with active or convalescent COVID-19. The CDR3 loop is CASSLAALTGTGPYEQYF. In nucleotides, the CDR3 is TGTGCCAGCAGCTTAGCCGCACTTACCGGGACAGGGCCTTACGAGCAGTACTTC.